This entry lists 19 T cell receptor beta chains sequenced from one sample in a study of T cells in Graves' hyperthyroidism and ophthalmopathy. The CDR3 regions of TCR beta were amplified from RNA transcripts. TCR CDR3 underwent first-round RT-PCR with the HTBI primer set. MiXCR, run by TCRdb on the multiplex PCR reads, gives a single entry per CDR3 protein. The table lists about 360,000 distinct CDR3 sequences, about 13% of them singletons. Sequenced: blood. The origin of the receptors is a man aged 30 to 39 with Graves' hyperthyroidism that later progressed to Graves' ophthalmopathy.

This clonotype was counted at least ten times. The chain joins TRBV5-1 to TRBJ2-5, with 9 bases identical to TRBD1. CDR1 and CDR2 from the germline V gene are SGHRS and YFSETQ. V lost 4 bases and J lost 5; bases outside the gene matches: 9. The CDR3 totals 15 residues. Here the CDR3 reads CASSRDRVRQETQYF. The CDR3 nucleotides read TGCGCCAGCAGCAGGGACAGGGTGCGGCAGGAGACCCAGTACTTC.

This clonotype was seen more than once but under ten times. This could be a read error, since a much larger clone is one nucleotide away. V gene TRBV7-9 combines with J gene TRBJ2-7, with TRBD1 matching 11 bases. The germline V gene has CDR1 SEHNR and CDR2 FQNEAQ (reference sequence). The CDR3 runs to 15 residues. In DNA form, the CDR3 reads TGTGCCAGCAGCTCCGGGGGACAGGGGGACTACGAGCAGCACTTC. This translates into CASSSGGQGDYEQHF. The entire variable domain, with the rest obtained from reference TRBV7-9 and TRBJ2-7, is as follows: DTGVSQNPRHKITKRGQNVTFRCDPISEHNRLYWYRQTLGQGPEFLTYFQNEAQLEKSRLLSDRFSAERPKGSFSTLEIQRTEQGDSAMYLCASSSGGQGDYEQHFGPGTRLTVT.

This clonotype appeared a few times. The chain links TRBV3-1 to TRBJ1-2, with 11 positions matching TRBD1. Germline V gene sequence: CDR1 LGHDT, CDR2 YNNKEL (reference sequence). J was trimmed by 6 bases and V by 1 base; bases with no gene match: 22. This CDR3 is 21 amino acids long. CDR3 nucleotides: TGTGCCAGCAGCCAAGTAGGCTCCAGATCAGAGGGACAGGGGGACGTTCATGGCTACACCTTC. This encodes CASSQVGSRSEGQGDVHGYTF.

This clonotype was seen at least ten times. The gene calls are TRBV5-1 and TRBJ1-1, with D maybe TRBD1 (6 bases). CDR1 and CDR2 from the germline V gene are SGHRS and YFSETQ. Trimming removed 0 bases from V and 0 bases from J, with 12 bases in between. This CDR3 contains 16 residues. The CDR3 coding sequence is TGCGCCAGCAGCTTGGGGGGGGCAGGGGTGAACACTGAAGCTTTCTTT. This gives the protein CASSLGGAGVNTEAFF.

This clonotype has at least ten counts. The chain uses TRBV6-6 and TRBJ2-5; possible D gene TRBD1, 6 bases. Germline V gives CDR1 MNHNY, CDR2 SVGAGI (reference sequence). V lost 0 bases and J lost 4, with 12 bases in between. The CDR3 length is 15 residues. The chain's CDR3 is CASSYSGAAAETQYF. CDR3 nucleotides: TGTGCCAGCAGTTACTCGGGGGCGGCAGCAGAGACCCAGTACTTC.

This clonotype occurred many times. This chain connects TRBV2 to TRBJ2-2; TRBD1 matches 10 bases. V lost 4 bases to trimming and J lost 0 bases; unmatched junction nucleotides: 8. The CDR3 covers 18 residues. Germline-derived CDR1 and CDR2 are SNHLY and FYNNEI. Written as DNA, the CDR3 is TGTGCCAGCAGTGGAGACACCGGGACAGGGGCGAACACCGGGGAGCTGTTTTTT. Translating it yields CASSGDTGTGANTGELFF.

The J gene is TRBJ1-5, the V gene TRBV9; D unclear. V shed 7 bases and J shed 6 bases, with 17 bases lying between them. CDR1 and CDR2 from the germline V gene are SGDLS and YYNGEE. The CDR3 runs 14 residues. The CDR3 coding sequence is TGTGCCAGCGGATCGGGCGGGTCCGGTCAGCCCCAGCATTTT. Translating it yields CASGSGGSGQPQHF. Together with reference TRBV9 and TRBJ1-5, the CDR3 gives the full variable domain: DSGVTQTPKHLITATGQRVTLRCSPRSGDLSVYWYQQSLDQGLQFLIQYYNGEERAKGNILERFSAQQFPDLHSELNLSSLELGDSALYFCASGSGGSGQPQHFGDGTRLSIL.

This clonotype came up many times. This chain connects TRBV11-3 to TRBJ2-7; 7 positions match TRBD1. This CDR3 spans 14 amino acids. Germline trimming cut 5 bases from V and 1 base from J; bases unmatched to any gene: 5. Germline CDR1 is SGHNT and CDR2 is YENEEA. CDR3 nucleotide sequence: TGTGCCAGCAGCCCAGTGACAGGGTCCTACGAGCAGTACTTC. It is translated as CASSPVTGSYEQYF.

This clonotype was detected many times. CDR3 protein: CASSTRASGQETQYF. The CDR3 nucleotides read TGTGCCAGCAGCACCAGGGCTAGCGGACAAGAGACCCAGTACTTC. V and J are TRBV12-3 or TRBV12-4 and TRBJ2-5, with 7 positions matching TRBD2. The J segment lost 2 bases and the V segment lost 6 bases, leaving 9 bases of the junction unmatched. The CDR3 has 15 amino acids.

This clonotype occurred many times. The V gene is TRBV5-1, the J gene TRBJ1-1, with D perhaps matching TRBD1 (5 bases). The CDR3 consists of 15 residues. Trimming stripped 4 bases from V and 0 bases from J, with 13 bases between. CDR1 is SGHRS and CDR2 is YFSETQ in the germline V gene. CDR3: CASSPQGSMNTEAFF. The CDR3 region has the DNA TGCGCCAGCAGCCCCCAGGGTTCCATGAACACTGAAGCTTTCTTT.

This sequence joins TRBV4-1 and TRBJ2-7, with D perhaps being TRBD1 or TRBD2 (5 bases each). The CDR3 runs to 15 residues. Germline V gene data show CDR1 as MGHRA and CDR2 as YSYEKL. Trimming shortened V by 3 bases and J by 0 bases, and 12 bases separated the two germline ends. The CDR3 sequence is CASSHRDGTSYEQYF. In nucleotides, the CDR3 is TGCGCCAGCAGCCACCGGGACGGAACCTCCTACGAGCAGTACTTC.

The chain employs TRBV19 and TRBJ1-5, with D maybe TRBD1 (6 bases). Trimming took 3 bases from V and 6 from J, leaving 12 bases between them. Germline-derived CDR1 and CDR2 are LNHDA and SQIVND (reference sequence). The CDR3 runs 14 residues. DNA of the CDR3: TGTGCCAGTAGTATTGCAGGGGAGGGTCAGCCCCAGCATTTT. This gives the protein CASSIAGEGQPQHF.

This clonotype came up many times. CDR3 protein: CASSWDRNSPLHF. The CDR3 DNA reads as TGTGCCAGCAGCTGGGACAGAAATTCACCCCTCCACTTT. The V and J genes are TRBV7-2 and TRBJ1-6; TRBD1 matches at 7 bases. CDR1 and CDR2 from the germline V gene are SGHTA and FQGNSA. The CDR3 runs to 13 residues. Trimming cost V 4 bases and J 7 bases; bases outside gene matches: 1.

There are many counts of this clonotype. This chain links TRBV10-1 with TRBJ2-6; tentatively, D is TRBD1 or TRBD2 (5 bases each). The germline gives CDR1 WNHNN, CDR2 SYGVQD (reference sequence). This CDR3 is built from 16 residues. Trimming cost V 10 bases and J 3 bases, with 19 bases left between them. CDR3 sequence (DNA): TGCGCCACCCCGGGGAGAGGGGCGCATGGGGCCAACGTCCTGACTTTC. It is translated as CATPGRGAHGANVLTF.

This clonotype appeared many times. The gene calls are TRBV20-1 and TRBJ1-6, with 7 bases matching TRBD1. Per germline, CDR1 DFQATT and CDR2 SNEGSKA (reference sequence). The CDR3 length is 17 residues. V gave up 2 bases and J gave up 0 bases; unmatched junction bases: 7. The DNA for the CDR3 is TGCAGTGCTAGACCCTCGACAGGGCTCTCCTATAATTCACCCCTCCACTTT. Amino acid sequence: CSARPSTGLSYNSPLHF.

This clonotype showed up just a few times. The chain uses TRBV28 and TRBJ2-7, with TRBD2 matching over 13 bases. Trimming cost V 2 bases and J 0 bases; bases outside gene matches: 4. The CDR3 spans 17 residues. Germline V lookup: CDR1 MDHEN, CDR2 SYDVKM. The CDR3 coding sequence is TGTGCCAGCAGTTTAAGGACTAGCGGGGGCTCCTCCTACGAGCAGTACTTC. Protein: CASSLRTSGGSSYEQYF.

This clonotype was seen at least ten times. The chain combines TRBV12-3 or TRBV12-4 with TRBJ2-7; 7 bases are shared with TRBD1. The CDR3 length is 15 residues. The V gene end was trimmed by 7 bases and the J gene end by 5 bases; junction bases not matched to a gene: 14. For the CDR3, the DNA is TGTGCCAGCACTCCAGGACCCAGGGGGTCTGACGAGCAGTACTTC. Its translation is CASTPGPRGSDEQYF.

This clonotype was observed many times. The chain uses TRBV28 and TRBJ2-7; weak D call: TRBD1 (6 bases). Germline V gene lookup returns CDR1 MDHEN and CDR2 SYDVKM. Trimming removed 3 bases at V and 5 bases at J, with 14 bases between. This CDR3 has 14 amino acids. Here the CDR3 reads CASSFGQKIDEQYF. CDR3 DNA sequence: TGTGCCAGCAGTTTCGGACAGAAGATCGACGAGCAGTACTTC.

This clonotype was detected many times. V is TRBV28 and J is TRBJ2-7, with 7 positions matching TRBD1. V lost 4 bases, J lost 2 bases, and 2 bases stayed unmatched. The length of the CDR3 is 13 residues. Germline loops: CDR1 MDHEN, CDR2 SYDVKM. The CDR3 DNA follows: TGTGCCAGCAGTTGGGGACAGCCCTACGAGCAGTACTTC. The encoded protein is CASSWGQPYEQYF.